This T cell receptor (beta chain) was sequenced in a study of shared clonotypes between healthy human individuals. For this clone: Its antigen is still unknown.

Naive CD8 cells lacked CD45RO and underwent positive selection for CCR7, leaving out terminally differentiated effector memory CD45RA+ cells. Study observations and caveats: Only a few donors were included, so the genetic and exposure-history diversity represented was limited. Inspection by rarefaction showed sorted-subset sequencing to be incomplete despite large depth.

CDR1 and CDR2 (germline): SGHDN, FVKESK. The V and J ends lost 4 bases and 4 bases, in that order; junction bases with no gene match: 12. The CDR3 extends over 16 amino acids. Original analysis: ImmunoSEQ output lacked quality scores and full-length reads, limiting matched filtering. Libraries were prepared by immunoSEQ multiplex PCR; TCRdb keeps only in-frame clonotypes and omits some of them. Clonal size and the V and J genes are those of that table, whereas D and trimming came from the DNA. The table records millions of clones, about 95% of them present only once. The clonotype originates from a man aged 18 to 29 in good health. The sample comprised naive CD8+ T cells sorted from blood. This rearrangement joins TRBV14 to TRBJ2-7; 8 nucleotides align to TRBD1. CDR3 in amino acids: CASSPDYRGRTYEQYF. Here the CDR3 DNA reads TGTGCCAGCAGCCCGGACTACAGGGGGAGGACATACGAGCAGTACTTC.